This T cell receptor (beta chain) was captured in a study of a mutant IDH1 vaccine in newly diagnosed glioma. Study information: The treated group averaged approximately 42 years old and was about 60% male, roughly 38% female. Pretreatment consisted of radiotherapy, temozolomide, or both, with most receiving both.

Study-wide findings and caveats: Patients mounted vaccine-induced immune responses in about 93% of cases.

Time point specified: week 5, during vaccination. Every vaccination contained 300 ug of the mutant IDH1 20-mer peptide and was paired with topical imiquimod. Astrocytomas found in donors were new, WHO grade 3 or 4, IDH1-mutant and ATRX-lost. The table came from immunoSEQ multiplex PCR; TCRdb's copy has only in-frame clones and leaves some out. This table holds fewer than 70,000 clones, 90% found once. Germline V gene sequence: CDR1 MGHRA, CDR2 YSYEKL. Between the trimmed V and J ends, which lost 3 bases and 5 bases, there was a span of 10 bases. The CDR3 is made up of 13 amino acids. A remark on this clone: The antigen is not known.

The material sequenced was PBMCs, taken from a glioma patient whose treatment included an IDH1 peptide vaccine. The receptor was isolated from a woman aged 40-49 years with glioma. This chain connects TRBV4-1 to TRBJ2-5; no clear D gene. The CDR3 is CASSQWAYETQYF. Written as DNA, the CDR3 is TGCGCCAGCAGCCAGTGGGCCTATGAGACCCAGTACTTC.